This T cell receptor (beta chain) stems from a study of blood T cell repertoires in COVID-19. This CDR3 is built from 14 residues. V was pared by 3 bases and J by 5 bases, with 1 base of the junction left unmatched. Germline V gives CDR1 SGHTA, CDR2 FQGNSA. The repertoire was sequenced with immunoSEQ multiplex PCR; TCRdb's copy has only in-frame clones and lacks some. The sample lists around 270,000 clones, approximately 85% occurring once. All enrollees were about 18 to 100 years old and from about 25 US areas. The sequencing input was PBMCs or T cells enriched from blood (not recorded which). This clonotype originated in a woman in her twenties or thirties who had recovered from COVID-19. The chain couples TRBV7-2 to TRBJ1-4; 9 bases line up with TRBD1. The CDR3 reads CASSLDRGNEKLFF. CDR3 sequence (DNA): TGTGCCAGCAGCTTGGACAGGGGAAATGAAAAACTGTTTTTT.